This T cell receptor (beta chain) emerged from a study of T-cell memory formation after mild COVID-19. cDNA libraries for TCR alpha and TCR beta, carrying sample barcodes and UMIs, came from 5'RACE with constant-segment primers. TCRdb processed the 5' RACE reads anew with MiXCR; each CDR3 protein has one entry. The repertoire includes 450,000 to 650,000 distinct CDR3 sequences, roughly 20% of them detected once, and approximately 8% sits in the top ten. The sample holds a few counts of this clonotype. CDR3 length: 11 amino acids. Germline V gives CDR1 DFQATT, CDR2 SNEGSKA (reference sequence). V was trimmed by 8 bases and J by 3 bases, leaving 9 bases between them.

This sequence was found in an adult woman who had mild COVID-19 (a few samples of this study predate the infection). Cell type and time point are not known. Sequencing input: PBMCs or a T cell subset sorted from them (not recorded which). The chain recombines TRBV20-1 with TRBJ2-3; tentative D call: TRBD1 (5 bases). The CDR3 region is CSQGETDTQYF. Here the CDR3 DNA reads TGCAGTCAAGGGGAAACAGATACGCAGTATTTT.